Sequencing of this T cell receptor (beta chain) was carried out in a study of T cells in Graves' hyperthyroidism and ophthalmopathy. Study-level findings and limits: Before onset, by a median of around six months, the model predicted ophthalmopathy.

CDR1 SNHLY and CDR2 FYNNEI come from the germline V gene. The CDR3 covers 14 residues. Trimming removed 7 bases from V and 3 bases from J; junction bases left unmatched: 5. Exclusion of a patient resulted from uncontrolled infection, other autoimmune disease, pregnancy or lactation. The diagnostic basis comprised clinical symptoms, serum thyroxine and TRAb, thyroid ultrasound and orbital computed tomography. This clonotype occurred once. The antigen remains undetermined. TCR beta CDR3 regions were amplified from RNA. A set of HTBI primers served as the primers for a first-round RT-PCR of the TCR CDR3. TCRdb itself ran the multiplex PCR reads through MiXCR, one entry per CDR3 protein. The repertoire holds hundreds of thousands of distinct CDR3 sequences, with under 60% as singletons.

Sequencing used peripheral blood or thyroid tissue (not recorded which). The gene calls are TRBV2 and TRBJ1-5, with 8 positions matching TRBD1. The TCR sequence derives from a woman between 18 and 29 years old with Graves' hyperthyroidism. The CDR3 region has the DNA TGTGCCAGCAACGGACAGGGACCCAATCAGCCCCAGCATTTT. This gives the protein CASNGQGPNQPQHF.